Listed below are T cell receptor beta chains from one sample, sequenced in a study of blood T cell repertoires in COVID-19. TCRdb's copy holds only in-frame clones and misses some; the assay was immunoSEQ multiplex PCR. The sample records under 200,000 clones, 65% to 80% being singletons. The sequenced sample consisted of peripheral blood. These receptor sequences come from a man aged 60-69 years with acute or convalescent COVID-19. Each CDR3 is given with its conserved first and last residue. Fields, in order: D gene, V gene, J gene, clone size, CDR3 DNA, CDR3 protein. D genes are given only for firm matches. For some rows the clone size is stated as once, few or many, or as a class when expanded; others skip it.

d_gene: TRBD2; v_gene: TRBV5-1; j_gene: TRBJ2-3; abundance: -; CDR3nt: TGCGCCAGCAGGGGGGCGGGGGGCCTCACAGATACGCAGTATTTT; CDR3aa: CASRGAGGLTDTQYF
d_gene: TRBD1; v_gene: TRBV11-2; j_gene: TRBJ1-4; abundance: -; CDR3nt: TGTGCCAGCAGTAACAGACAGGGGTGGGATGAAAAACTGTTTTTT; CDR3aa: CASSNRQGWDEKLFF
d_gene: TRBD1; v_gene: TRBV7-8; j_gene: TRBJ1-2; abundance: few; CDR3nt: TGTGCCAGCAGCCCCACGGATCCGGGACAGGGAAAAGTTTTACGGACTCTTAAGTCGGGCTACACCTTC; CDR3aa: CASSPTDPGQGKVLRTLKSGYTF
d_gene: TRBD2; v_gene: TRBV4-3; j_gene: TRBJ2-1; abundance: -; CDR3nt: TGCGCCAGCAGCCTCACCTACGATGGGGGGGGTTACAATGAGCAGTTCTTC; CDR3aa: CASSLTYDGGGYNEQFF
d_gene: TRBD1; v_gene: TRBV19; j_gene: TRBJ1-5; abundance: once; CDR3nt: TGTGCCAGTAGTCTCAAGGGACAGGGAGGTCAGCCCCAGCATTTT; CDR3aa: CASSLKGQGGQPQHF
d_gene: -; v_gene: TRBV7-9; j_gene: TRBJ2-2; abundance: -; CDR3nt: TGTGCCAGCACCCCCCCCCAGGGTAGCACCGGGGAGCTGTTTTTT; CDR3aa: CASTPPQGSTGELFF
d_gene: -; v_gene: TRBV7-3; j_gene: TRBJ1-1; abundance: few; CDR3nt: TGTGCCAGCAGCTTACTGGAGACCGATGAAGCTTTCTTT; CDR3aa: CASSLLETDEAFF
d_gene: -; v_gene: TRBV12-3/TRBV12-4; j_gene: TRBJ2-5; abundance: -; CDR3nt: TGTGCCAGCAGCCGTCAGGGCCAAGAGACCCAGTACTTC; CDR3aa: CASSRQGQETQYF
d_gene: TRBD1; v_gene: TRBV5-6; j_gene: TRBJ1-2; abundance: -; CDR3nt: TGTGCCAGCAGCTTGGGACAGGGACTCTATGGCTACACCTTC; CDR3aa: CASSLGQGLYGYTF
d_gene: -; v_gene: TRBV6-2/TRBV6-3; j_gene: TRBJ1-1; abundance: -; CDR3nt: TGTGCCAGCAGTTACTCCGGTGAGGGCACTGAAGCTTTCTTT; CDR3aa: CASSYSGEGTEAFF
d_gene: TRBD1; v_gene: TRBV2; j_gene: TRBJ1-6; abundance: -; CDR3nt: TGTGCCAGCAACCCAGGGACAGGGATTTCACCCCTCCACTTT; CDR3aa: CASNPGTGISPLHF
d_gene: -; v_gene: TRBV19; j_gene: TRBJ2-5; abundance: -; CDR3nt: TGTGCCAGTAGTATAGGGCAGGCAAAAGAGACCCAGTACTTC; CDR3aa: CASSIGQAKETQYF
d_gene: TRBD1; v_gene: TRBV6-2/TRBV6-3; j_gene: TRBJ2-5; abundance: -; CDR3nt: TGTGCCAGCAGTGACAGGGGGGAGCAAGAGACCCAGTACTTC; CDR3aa: CASSDRGEQETQYF
d_gene: -; v_gene: TRBV6-2/TRBV6-3; j_gene: TRBJ2-7; abundance: -; CDR3nt: TGTGCCAGCAGTCGACAGGCCTACGAGCAGTACTTC; CDR3aa: CASSRQAYEQYF
d_gene: TRBD1; v_gene: TRBV6-2/TRBV6-3; j_gene: TRBJ2-5; abundance: -; CDR3nt: TGTGCCAGCAGCCTGACAGGGTCGAGGACCCAGTACTTC; CDR3aa: CASSLTGSRTQYF
d_gene: -; v_gene: TRBV30; j_gene: TRBJ1-1; abundance: once; CDR3nt: TGTGCCTCTAGGAGGGGCGTATCAGCTTTCTTT; CDR3aa: CASRRGVSAFF
d_gene: TRBD1; v_gene: TRBV11-2; j_gene: TRBJ2-1; abundance: -; CDR3nt: TGTGCCAGCAGCCCTCTCGTAGGACAGGGTACAAATGAGCAGTTCTTC; CDR3aa: CASSPLVGQGTNEQFF
d_gene: -; v_gene: TRBV6-2/TRBV6-3; j_gene: TRBJ2-2; abundance: -; CDR3nt: TGTGCCAGCAGTACCCCCCGGGTCACAGGTCAACGGACCGGGGAGCTGTTTTTT; CDR3aa: CASSTPRVTGQRTGELFF
d_gene: TRBD2; v_gene: TRBV5-4; j_gene: TRBJ2-1; abundance: -; CDR3nt: TGTGCCAGCAGCGAACCTAGCGGGGGGGCCGGTGAGCAGTTCTTC; CDR3aa: CASSEPSGGAGEQFF
d_gene: TRBD1; v_gene: TRBV12-5; j_gene: TRBJ2-7; abundance: -; CDR3nt: TGTGCTAGTGGCACCGCCGAACAGGGGCCCTACGAGCAGTACTTC; CDR3aa: CASGTAEQGPYEQYF
d_gene: -; v_gene: TRBV24-1; j_gene: TRBJ1-2; abundance: -; CDR3nt: TGTGCCACCAGTGATGACAGATCCTATGGCTACACCTTC; CDR3aa: CATSDDRSYGYTF
d_gene: -; v_gene: TRBV5-6; j_gene: TRBJ2-5; abundance: -; CDR3nt: TGTGCCAGCAGCTTGGTTGTGGGGCCAGTTCTAGAGACCCAGTACTTC; CDR3aa: CASSLVVGPVLETQYF
d_gene: -; v_gene: TRBV5-1; j_gene: TRBJ2-4; abundance: -; CDR3nt: TGCGCCAGCAGCTTGGGGTCAGTTCTAGCCAAAAACATTCAGTACTTC; CDR3aa: CASSLGSVLAKNIQYF
d_gene: -; v_gene: TRBV24-1; j_gene: TRBJ2-3; abundance: -; CDR3nt: TGTGCCACCAGTGACACCCGACAGGCTGATACGCAGTATTTT; CDR3aa: CATSDTRQADTQYF
d_gene: TRBD1; v_gene: TRBV19; j_gene: TRBJ1-4; abundance: -; CDR3nt: TGTGCCAGTAGCCTTAACAGGGGAACTAATGAAAAACTGTTTTTT; CDR3aa: CASSLNRGTNEKLFF
d_gene: -; v_gene: TRBV7-2; j_gene: TRBJ2-3; abundance: -; CDR3nt: TGTGCCAGCAGCTTAGCGTACGGAGCGGATACGCAGTATTTT; CDR3aa: CASSLAYGADTQYF
d_gene: TRBD1; v_gene: TRBV11-2; j_gene: TRBJ2-5; abundance: -; CDR3nt: TGTGCCAGCAGCTTTCTATCCGGGACAGGCGAGACCCAGTACTTC; CDR3aa: CASSFLSGTGETQYF
d_gene: TRBD1; v_gene: TRBV29-1; j_gene: TRBJ2-1; abundance: -; CDR3nt: TGCAGCGCCGCCTCCCGGGACAGGGGATACAATGAGCAGTTCTTC; CDR3aa: CSAASRDRGYNEQFF
d_gene: -; v_gene: TRBV7-2; j_gene: TRBJ1-1; abundance: -; CDR3nt: TGTGCCAGCACCTGGGGACAGAACACTGAAGCTTTCTTT; CDR3aa: CASTWGQNTEAFF
d_gene: -; v_gene: TRBV4-1; j_gene: TRBJ2-4; abundance: -; CDR3nt: TGCGCCAGCAGCCAAGAGGTCACGGTCAACATTCAGTACTTC; CDR3aa: CASSQEVTVNIQYF
d_gene: -; v_gene: TRBV4-2; j_gene: TRBJ1-2; abundance: few; CDR3nt: TGTGCCAGCAGCCAAGAAGGGGCAGCTGTTAACTATGGCTACACCTTC; CDR3aa: CASSQEGAAVNYGYTF
d_gene: -; v_gene: TRBV11-3; j_gene: TRBJ2-3; abundance: -; CDR3nt: TGTGCCAGCAGCCAATATACCGGACCAGGGGCAGAAGATACGCAGTATTTT; CDR3aa: CASSQYTGPGAEDTQYF
d_gene: -; v_gene: TRBV29-1; j_gene: TRBJ1-4; abundance: -; CDR3nt: TGCAGCGTTGAAGGGGGTGCGGGGACTAATGAAAAACTGTTTTTT; CDR3aa: CSVEGGAGTNEKLFF
d_gene: -; v_gene: TRBV20-1; j_gene: TRBJ1-2; abundance: once; CDR3nt: TGCAGTGCCCGGGAAAACTATGGCTACACCTTC; CDR3aa: CSARENYGYTF
d_gene: -; v_gene: TRBV6-5; j_gene: TRBJ2-7; abundance: -; CDR3nt: TGTGCCAGCAACGAAGGGGGCGAGCAGTACTTC; CDR3aa: CASNEGGEQYF
d_gene: TRBD1; v_gene: TRBV7-8; j_gene: TRBJ2-7; abundance: -; CDR3nt: TGTGCCAGCAGACCGGACAGGGGGCCCTACGAGCAGTACTTC; CDR3aa: CASRPDRGPYEQYF
d_gene: TRBD1; v_gene: TRBV19; j_gene: TRBJ2-3; abundance: -; CDR3nt: TGTGCCAGTAGTAGTGGGACAGCGACAGATACGCAGTATTTT; CDR3aa: CASSSGTATDTQYF
d_gene: TRBD1; v_gene: TRBV30; j_gene: TRBJ2-6; abundance: -; CDR3nt: TGTGCCTGGAGTGTCTGGACAGGCTTTGACTCTGGGGCCAACGTCCTGACTTTC; CDR3aa: CAWSVWTGFDSGANVLTF
d_gene: -; v_gene: TRBV5-1; j_gene: TRBJ1-1; abundance: -; CDR3nt: TGCGCCAGCAGTCGGACACTAAACACTGAAGCTTTCTTT; CDR3aa: CASSRTLNTEAFF
d_gene: -; v_gene: TRBV5-6; j_gene: TRBJ1-1; abundance: few; CDR3nt: TGTGCCAGCAGCCACGATGGCGACGGAGACTCTTACGGGGTAACTGAAGCTTTCTTT; CDR3aa: CASSHDGDGDSYGVTEAFF
d_gene: TRBD1; v_gene: TRBV7-2; j_gene: TRBJ1-2; abundance: -; CDR3nt: TGTGCCAGCAGCATGGGACAGGGGATGTATGGCTACACCTTC; CDR3aa: CASSMGQGMYGYTF
d_gene: TRBD1; v_gene: TRBV11-1; j_gene: TRBJ1-1; abundance: -; CDR3nt: TGTGCCAGCAGTTCTTTTGGGACAGCGAACACTGAAGCTTTCTTT; CDR3aa: CASSSFGTANTEAFF
d_gene: -; v_gene: TRBV2; j_gene: TRBJ2-5; abundance: once; CDR3nt: TGTGCCAGCAGTTTGGACCGGGACTTGAAGACCCAGTACTTC; CDR3aa: CASSLDRDLKTQYF
d_gene: -; v_gene: TRBV29-1; j_gene: TRBJ1-5; abundance: once; CDR3nt: TGCAGCGTTTGGAGGGGCCGTTTGAGCAATCAGCCCCAGCATTTT; CDR3aa: CSVWRGRLSNQPQHF